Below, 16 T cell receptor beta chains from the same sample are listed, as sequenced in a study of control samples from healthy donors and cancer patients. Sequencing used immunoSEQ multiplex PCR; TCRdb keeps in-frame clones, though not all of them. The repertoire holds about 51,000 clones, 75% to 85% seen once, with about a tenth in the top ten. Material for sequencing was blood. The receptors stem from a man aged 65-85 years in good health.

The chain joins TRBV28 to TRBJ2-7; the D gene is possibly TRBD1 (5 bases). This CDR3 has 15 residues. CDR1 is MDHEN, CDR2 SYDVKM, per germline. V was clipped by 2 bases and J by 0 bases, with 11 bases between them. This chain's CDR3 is CASSLVQGISYEQYF. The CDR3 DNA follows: TGTGCCAGCAGTTTAGTTCAGGGCATCTCCTACGAGCAGTACTTC. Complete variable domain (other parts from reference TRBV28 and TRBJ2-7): DVKVTQSSRYLVKRTGEKVFLECVQDMDHENMFWYRQDPGLGLRLIYFSYDVKMKEKGDIPEGYSVSREKKERFSLILESASTNQTSMYLCASSLVQGISYEQYFGPGTRLTVT.

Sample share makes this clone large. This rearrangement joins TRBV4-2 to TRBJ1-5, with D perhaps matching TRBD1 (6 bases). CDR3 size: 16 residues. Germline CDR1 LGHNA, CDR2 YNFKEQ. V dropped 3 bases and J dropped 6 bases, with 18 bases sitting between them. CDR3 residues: CASSQGLQGWGQPQHF. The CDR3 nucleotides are TGTGCCAGCAGCCAGGGCCTACAGGGATGGGGTCAGCCCCAGCATTTT.

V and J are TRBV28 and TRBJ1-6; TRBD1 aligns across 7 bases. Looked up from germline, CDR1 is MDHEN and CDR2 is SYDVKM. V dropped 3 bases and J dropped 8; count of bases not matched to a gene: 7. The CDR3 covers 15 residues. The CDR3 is CASSFGSQGDSPLHF. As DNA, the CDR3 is TGTGCCAGCAGTTTTGGTTCCCAGGGGGATTCACCCCTCCACTTT.

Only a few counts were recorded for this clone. The CDR3 nucleotides are TGTGCCAGCAGCGGCATGACTAGCGGGAGTGGGGGTGAGCAGTTCTTC. Translation: CASSGMTSGSGGEQFF. This rearrangement joins TRBV9 to TRBJ2-1; 12 bases map to TRBD2. The CDR3 covers 16 residues. V was clipped by 3 bases and J by 9 bases; unmatched bases: 10. Germline lookup yields CDR1 SGDLS and CDR2 YYNGEE.

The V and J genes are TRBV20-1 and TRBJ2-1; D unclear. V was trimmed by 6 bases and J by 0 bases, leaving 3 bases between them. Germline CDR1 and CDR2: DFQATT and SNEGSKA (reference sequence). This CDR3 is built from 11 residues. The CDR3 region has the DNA TGCAGTGCCGTCTCCTACAATGAGCAGTTCTTC. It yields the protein CSAVSYNEQFF.

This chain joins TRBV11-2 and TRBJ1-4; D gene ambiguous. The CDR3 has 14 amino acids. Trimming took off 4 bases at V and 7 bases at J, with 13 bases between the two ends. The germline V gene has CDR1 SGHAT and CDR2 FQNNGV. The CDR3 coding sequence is TGTGCCAGCAGCTATGGCCTTGGGAGTGAAAAACTGTTTTTT. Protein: CASSYGLGSEKLFF.

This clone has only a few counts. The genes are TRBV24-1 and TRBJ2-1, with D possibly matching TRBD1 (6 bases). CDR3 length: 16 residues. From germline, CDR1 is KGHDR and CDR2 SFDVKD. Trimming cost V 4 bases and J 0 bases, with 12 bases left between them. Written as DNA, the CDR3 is TGTGCCACCAGTGAACCCACAGGGAGCTCCTACAATGAGCAGTTCTTC. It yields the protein CATSEPTGSSYNEQFF.

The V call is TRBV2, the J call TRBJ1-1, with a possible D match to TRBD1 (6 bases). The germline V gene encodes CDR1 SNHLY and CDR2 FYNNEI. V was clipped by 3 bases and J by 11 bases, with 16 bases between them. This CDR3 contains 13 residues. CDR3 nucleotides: TGTGCCAGCAGTGACGGATCCGGGACATCGGCTTTCTTT. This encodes CASSDGSGTSAFF.

CDR3 amino acids: CASSGSQGRSTEAFF. The CDR3, as DNA: TGCGCCAGCAGCGGATCCCAGGGAAGGAGCACTGAAGCTTTCTTT. The rearrangement joins TRBV5-1 to TRBJ1-1; D is possibly TRBD1 (5 bases). V lost 4 bases to trimming and J lost 4 bases, with 17 bases between them. Germline CDR1 is SGHRS and CDR2 is YFSETQ. CDR3 size: 15 residues.

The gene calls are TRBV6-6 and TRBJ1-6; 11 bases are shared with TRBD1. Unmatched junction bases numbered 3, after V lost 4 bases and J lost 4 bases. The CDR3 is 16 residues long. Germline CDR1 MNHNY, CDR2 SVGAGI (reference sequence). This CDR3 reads CASSWDRGRYNSPLHF. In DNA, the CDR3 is TGTGCCAGCAGTTGGGACAGGGGGAGGTATAATTCACCCCTCCACTTT.

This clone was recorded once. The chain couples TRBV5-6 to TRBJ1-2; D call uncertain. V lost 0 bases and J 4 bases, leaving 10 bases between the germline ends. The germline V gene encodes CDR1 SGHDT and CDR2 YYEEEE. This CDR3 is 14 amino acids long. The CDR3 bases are TGTGCCAGCAGCTTGGCCGGGCAGTCCTATGGCTACACCTTC. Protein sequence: CASSLAGQSYGYTF.

CDR3 sequence (DNA): TGTGCCAGCAGTGCTCAAGGAGAGAACACTGAAGCTTTCTTT. This gives the protein CASSAQGENTEAFF. The J gene is TRBJ1-1, the V gene TRBV2; D call uncertain. Germline CDR1 is SNHLY and CDR2 is FYNNEI. Trimming cost V 4 bases and J 1 base, with 10 bases left between them. The CDR3 length is 14 residues. Supplemented by reference TRBV2 and TRBJ1-1, the full variable domain reads EPEVTQTPSHQVTQMGQEVILRCVPISNHLYFYWYRQILGQKVEFLVSFYNNEISEKSEIFDDQFSVERPDGSNFTLKIRSTKLEDSAMYFCASSAQGENTEAFFGQGTRLTVV.

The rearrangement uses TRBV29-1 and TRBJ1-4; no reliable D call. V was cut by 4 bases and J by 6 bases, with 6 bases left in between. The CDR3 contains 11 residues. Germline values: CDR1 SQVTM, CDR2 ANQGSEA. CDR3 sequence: CSVVQYEKLFF. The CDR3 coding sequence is TGCAGCGTTGTACAGTATGAAAAACTGTTTTTT.

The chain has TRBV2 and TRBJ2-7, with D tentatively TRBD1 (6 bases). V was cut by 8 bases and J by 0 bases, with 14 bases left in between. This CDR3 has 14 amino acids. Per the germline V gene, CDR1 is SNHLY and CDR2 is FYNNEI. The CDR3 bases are TGTGCCAGCTTAGGACAGCTGGACTCCTACGAGCAGTACTTC. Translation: CASLGQLDSYEQYF.

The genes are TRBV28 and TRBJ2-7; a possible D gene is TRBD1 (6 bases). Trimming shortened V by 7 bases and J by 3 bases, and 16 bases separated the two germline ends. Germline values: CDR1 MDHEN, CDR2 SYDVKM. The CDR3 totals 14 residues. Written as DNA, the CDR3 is TGTGCCAGCACTCAGGGTGGGGGACACTACGAGCAGTACTTC. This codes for CASTQGGGHYEQYF.

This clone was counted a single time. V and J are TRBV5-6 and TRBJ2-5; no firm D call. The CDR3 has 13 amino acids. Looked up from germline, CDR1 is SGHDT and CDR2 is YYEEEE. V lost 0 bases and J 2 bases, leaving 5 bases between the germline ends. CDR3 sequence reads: CASSLAMQETQYF. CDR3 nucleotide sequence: TGTGCCAGCAGCTTGGCGATGCAAGAGACCCAGTACTTC.